The entry below gives a single TCR beta chain sequence along with its context. This sample is part of a study of blood T cell repertoires in COVID-19. Germline V gene data show CDR1 as MDHEN and CDR2 as SYDVKM. Trimming cost V 6 bases and J 4 bases, with 13 bases left between them. This CDR3 has 14 residues. TCRdb keeps only in-frame clones here, not all; method: immunoSEQ multiplex PCR. The profile shows 65,000 to 95,000 clones, nearly 90% of them singletons. The sample taken for sequencing was peripheral blood. The chain recombines TRBV28 with TRBJ2-4, with a possible D match to TRBD1 (6 bases). The clonotype originates from a man aged 70-80 years with active or convalescent COVID-19. The CDR3 DNA reads as TGTGCCAGCAGGGAACAGGGTTTTAAAAACATTCAGTACTTC. It is translated as CASREQGFKNIQYF.